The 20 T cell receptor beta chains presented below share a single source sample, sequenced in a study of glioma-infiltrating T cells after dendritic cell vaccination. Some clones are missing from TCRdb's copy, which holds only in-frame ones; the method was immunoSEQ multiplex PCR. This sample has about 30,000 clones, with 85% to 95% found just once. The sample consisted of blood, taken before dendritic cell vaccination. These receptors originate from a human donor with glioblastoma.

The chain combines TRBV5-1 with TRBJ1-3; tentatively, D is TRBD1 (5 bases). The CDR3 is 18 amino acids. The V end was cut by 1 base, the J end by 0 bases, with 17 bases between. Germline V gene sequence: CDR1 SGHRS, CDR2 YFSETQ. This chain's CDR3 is CASSLNGRRGSSGNTIYF. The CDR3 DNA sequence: TGCGCCAGCAGCTTGAATGGCAGGAGGGGTTCCTCTGGAAACACCATATATTTT.

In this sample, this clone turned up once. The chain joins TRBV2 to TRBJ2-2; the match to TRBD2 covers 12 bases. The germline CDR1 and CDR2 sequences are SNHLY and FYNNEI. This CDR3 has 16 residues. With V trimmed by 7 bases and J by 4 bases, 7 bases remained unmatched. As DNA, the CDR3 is TGTGCCAGCACGTTGACTAGCGGGGGCCGCACCGGGGAGCTGTTTTTT. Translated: CASTLTSGGRTGELFF.

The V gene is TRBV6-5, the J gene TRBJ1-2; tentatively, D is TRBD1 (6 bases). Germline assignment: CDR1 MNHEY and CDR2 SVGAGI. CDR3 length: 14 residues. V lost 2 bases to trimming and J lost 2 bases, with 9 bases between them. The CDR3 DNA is TGTGCCAGCAGTTACCGAGACAGGAACTATGGCTACACCTTC. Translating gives CASSYRDRNYGYTF.

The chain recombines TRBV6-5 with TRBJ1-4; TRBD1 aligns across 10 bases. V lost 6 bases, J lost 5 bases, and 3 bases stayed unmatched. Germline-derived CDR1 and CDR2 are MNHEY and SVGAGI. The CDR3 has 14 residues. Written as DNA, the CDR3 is TGTGCCAGCAGACCGGGACAGGGGAATGAAAAACTGTTTTTT. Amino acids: CASRPGQGNEKLFF.

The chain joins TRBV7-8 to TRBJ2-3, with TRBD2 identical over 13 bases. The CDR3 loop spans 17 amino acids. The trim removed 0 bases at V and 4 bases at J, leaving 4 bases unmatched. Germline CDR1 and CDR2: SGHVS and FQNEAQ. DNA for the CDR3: TGTGCCAGCAGCTTAGCACTAGCGGGGGGGCGCGCAGATACGCAGTATTTT. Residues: CASSLALAGGRADTQYF.

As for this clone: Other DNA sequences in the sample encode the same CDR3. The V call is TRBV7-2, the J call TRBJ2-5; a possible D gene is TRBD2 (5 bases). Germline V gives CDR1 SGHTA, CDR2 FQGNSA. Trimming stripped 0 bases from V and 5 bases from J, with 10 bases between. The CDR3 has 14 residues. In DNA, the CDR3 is TGTGCCAGCAGCTTAGCAGGGTCGGGGGAGACCCAGTACTTC. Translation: CASSLAGSGETQYF.

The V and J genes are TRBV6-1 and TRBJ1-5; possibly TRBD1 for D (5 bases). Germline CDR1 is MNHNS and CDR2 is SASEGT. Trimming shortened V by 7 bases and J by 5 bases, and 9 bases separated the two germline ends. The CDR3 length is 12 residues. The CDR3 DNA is TGTGCCAGCACAAGGGGCGATCAGCCCCAGCATTTT. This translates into CASTRGDQPQHF.

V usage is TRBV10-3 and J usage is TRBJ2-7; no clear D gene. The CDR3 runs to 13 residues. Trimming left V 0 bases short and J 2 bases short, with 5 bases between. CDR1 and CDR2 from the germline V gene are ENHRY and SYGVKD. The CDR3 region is CAISESQTYEQYF. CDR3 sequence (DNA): TGTGCCATCAGTGAGTCACAAACCTACGAGCAGTACTTC.

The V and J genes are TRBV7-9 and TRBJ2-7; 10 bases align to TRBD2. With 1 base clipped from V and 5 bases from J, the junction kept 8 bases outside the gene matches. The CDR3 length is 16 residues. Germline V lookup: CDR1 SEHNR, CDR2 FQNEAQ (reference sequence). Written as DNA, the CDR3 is TGTGCCAGCAGCTTAGGGTTTAGCGGGGGGCGAGACGAGCAGTACTTC. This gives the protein CASSLGFSGGRDEQYF.

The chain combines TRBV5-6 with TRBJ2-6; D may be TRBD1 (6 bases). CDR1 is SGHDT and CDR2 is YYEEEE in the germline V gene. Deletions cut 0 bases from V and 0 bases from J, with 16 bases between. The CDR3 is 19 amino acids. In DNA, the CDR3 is TGTGCCAGCAGCTTGGGCGCCGGGACACTACGCTCTGGGGCCAACGTCCTGACTTTC. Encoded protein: CASSLGAGTLRSGANVLTF. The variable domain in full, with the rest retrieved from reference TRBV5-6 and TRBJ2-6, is DAGVTQSPTHLIKTRGQQVTLRCSPKSGHDTVSWYQQALGQGPQFIFQYYEEEERQRGNFPDRFSGHQFPNYSSELNVNALLLGDSALYLCASSLGAGTLRSGANVLTFGAGSRLTVL.

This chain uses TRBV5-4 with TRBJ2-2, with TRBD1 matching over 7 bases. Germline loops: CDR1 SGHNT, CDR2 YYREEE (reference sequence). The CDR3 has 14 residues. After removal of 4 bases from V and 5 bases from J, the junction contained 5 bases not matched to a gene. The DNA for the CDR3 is TGTGCCAGCAGCGAGACAGGGCGTACCGGGGAGCTGTTTTTT. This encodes CASSETGRTGELFF. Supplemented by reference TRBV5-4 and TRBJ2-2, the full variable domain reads ETGVTQSPTHLIKTRGQQVTLRCSSQSGHNTVSWYQQALGQGPQFIFQYYREEENGRGNFPPRFSGLQFPNYSSELNVNALELDDSALYLCASSETGRTGELFFGEGSRLTVL.

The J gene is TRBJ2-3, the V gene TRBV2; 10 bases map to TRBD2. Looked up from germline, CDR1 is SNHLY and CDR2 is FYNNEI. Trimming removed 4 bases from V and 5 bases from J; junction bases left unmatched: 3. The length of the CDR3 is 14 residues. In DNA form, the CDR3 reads TGTGCCAGCAGTGTAGCGGGGGGACTAGATACGCAGTATTTT. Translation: CASSVAGGLDTQYF.

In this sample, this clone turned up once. The chain's CDR3 is CASSYTNTGELFF. The DNA for the CDR3 is TGTGCCAGCAGTTACACGAACACCGGGGAGCTGTTTTTT. V usage is TRBV11-2 and J usage is TRBJ2-2; D is unresolved. The germline V gene encodes CDR1 SGHAT and CDR2 FQNNGV. V lost 6 bases to trimming and J lost 0 bases, with 5 bases between them. The CDR3 length is 13 residues.

CDR3 DNA: TGTGCCAGCAGCTTGGGGGGGGCAGTAGAGACCCAGTACTTC. Amino acids: CASSLGGAVETQYF. The V gene is TRBV7-6, the J gene TRBJ2-5; possibly TRBD2 for D (7 bases). The CDR3 loop spans 14 amino acids. Germline CDR1 reads SGHVS; CDR2 reads FNYEAQ. Trimming removed 3 bases at V and 4 bases at J, with 12 bases between.

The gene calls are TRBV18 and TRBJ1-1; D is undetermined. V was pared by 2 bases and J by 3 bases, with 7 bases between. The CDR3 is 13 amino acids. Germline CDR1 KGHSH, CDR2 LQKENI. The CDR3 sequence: CASSPWGDTEAFF. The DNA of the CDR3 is TGTGCCAGCTCACCATGGGGAGACACTGAAGCTTTCTTT.

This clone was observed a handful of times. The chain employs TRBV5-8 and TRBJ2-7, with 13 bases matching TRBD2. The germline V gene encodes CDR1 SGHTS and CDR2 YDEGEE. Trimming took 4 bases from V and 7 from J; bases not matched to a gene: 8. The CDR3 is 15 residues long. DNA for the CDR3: TGTGCCAGCAGCCATAGGACTAGCGGGGGACGGGAGCAGTACTTC. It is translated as CASSHRTSGGREQYF.

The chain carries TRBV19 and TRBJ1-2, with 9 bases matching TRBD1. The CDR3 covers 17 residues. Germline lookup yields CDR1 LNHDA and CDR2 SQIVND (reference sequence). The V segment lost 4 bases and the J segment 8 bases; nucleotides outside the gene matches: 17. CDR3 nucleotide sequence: TGTGCCAGTAGTACCCCCCGGCAACGGGACAGGGTCTGGGGCTACACCTTC. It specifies CASSTPRQRDRVWGYTF. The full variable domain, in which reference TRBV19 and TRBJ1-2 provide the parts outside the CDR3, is DGGITQSPKYLFRKEGQNVTLSCEQNLNHDAMYWYRQDPGQGLRLIYYSQIVNDFQKGDIAEGYSVSREKKESFPLTVTSAQKNPTAFYLCASSTPRQRDRVWGYTFGSGTRLTVV.

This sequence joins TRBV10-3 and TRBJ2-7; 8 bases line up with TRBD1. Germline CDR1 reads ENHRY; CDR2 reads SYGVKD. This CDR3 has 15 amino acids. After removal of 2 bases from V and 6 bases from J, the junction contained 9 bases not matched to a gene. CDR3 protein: CAISEEGRGRFEQYF. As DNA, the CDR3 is TGTGCCATCAGTGAGGAGGGCAGGGGGCGGTTCGAGCAGTACTTC.

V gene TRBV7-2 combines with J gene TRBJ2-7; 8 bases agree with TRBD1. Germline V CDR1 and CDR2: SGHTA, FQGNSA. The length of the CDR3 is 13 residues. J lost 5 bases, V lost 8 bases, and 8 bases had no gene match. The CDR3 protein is CASCPTGAHEQYF. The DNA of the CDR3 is TGTGCCAGCTGCCCGACAGGGGCCCACGAGCAGTACTTC.

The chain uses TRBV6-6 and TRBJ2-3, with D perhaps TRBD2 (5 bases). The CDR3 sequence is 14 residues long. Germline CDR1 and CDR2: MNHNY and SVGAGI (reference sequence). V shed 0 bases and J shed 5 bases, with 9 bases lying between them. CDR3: CASSYSASQDTQYF. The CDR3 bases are TGTGCCAGCAGTTACTCCGCTAGCCAAGATACGCAGTATTTT.